Listed below are T cell receptor beta chains from one sample, sequenced in a study of T cell clonotyping in hematopoietic cell transplantation. The assay was immunoSEQ multiplex PCR, and TCRdb's table has in-frame clones only and misses some. Of under 30,000 clones listed, roughly 80% are singletons. Sequencing was performed on peripheral blood mononuclear cells, taken before stem cell transplant. Receptors originate from a woman in her thirties with chronic myeloid leukemia. Some clones in this sample may be carry-over from other donors' samples. CDR3s include the opening cysteine and the closing phenylalanine or tryptophan. D genes are given only for firm matches. Clone size is not always given. Where it is, it says once, few, many or a class for expanded clones.

>TRBJ2-3|TRBV30|TRBD2|NA
CAWRLAGVPDTQYF
TGTGCCTGGAGATTAGCGGGGGTCCCAGATACGCAGTATTTT
>TRBJ2-5|TRBV6-5|NA|few
CASSYRVGGVETQYF
TGTGCCAGCAGTTACCGCGTCGGCGGGGTCGAGACCCAGTACTTC
>TRBJ1-2|TRBV7-2|NA|NA
CASSLESGTALGLGGYTF
TGTGCCAGCAGCTTAGAGTCTGGCACGGCTCTTGGGTTGGGTGGCTACACCTTC
>TRBJ1-6|TRBV5-1|NA|NA
CASSSGSGLIGSPLHF
TGCGCCAGCAGCTCAGGATCGGGACTTATAGGTTCACCCCTCCACTTT
>TRBJ2-7|TRBV4-1|NA|NA
CASSQGGQYEQYF
TGCGCCAGCAGCCAAGGTGGACAGTACGAGCAGTACTTC
>TRBJ1-6|TRBV14|NA|NA
CASSLWGAVGSPLHF
TGTGCCAGCAGCCTATGGGGAGCGGTTGGGTCACCCCTCCACTTT
>TRBJ2-1|TRBV11-2|TRBD2|NA
CASSRQRGRSSYNEQFF
TGTGCCAGCAGCCGCCAGCGGGGGCGGAGCTCCTACAATGAGCAGTTCTTC
>TRBJ1-5|TRBV30|NA|NA
CAWSGAYSNQPQHF
TGTGCCTGGAGTGGAGCCTATAGCAATCAGCCCCAGCATTTT
>TRBJ1-6|TRBV6-5|TRBD1|NA
CASRKQGNSPLHF
TGTGCCAGCCGTAAACAGGGGAATTCACCCCTCCACTTT
>TRBJ1-2|TRBV11-2|TRBD1|NA
CASSLEGVGQYGYTF
TGTGCCAGCAGCTTAGAAGGGGTGGGACAGTATGGCTACACCTTC
>TRBJ2-3|TRBV7-2|TRBD2|NA
CASSKQTLAGGQYF
TGTGCCAGCAGCAAACAGACGCTAGCGGGGGGGCAGTATTTT
>TRBJ2-2|TRBV6-5|NA|NA
CASTEGPTGELFF
TGTGCCAGCACCGAAGGGCCCACCGGGGAGCTGTTTTTT
>TRBJ1-1|TRBV29-1|NA|NA
CSVMGITEAFF
TGCAGCGTTATGGGGATTACTGAAGCTTTCTTT
>TRBJ2-4|TRBV5-6|NA|NA
CASSPPGSVNIQYF
TGTGCCAGCAGCCCCCCTGGGAGTGTGAACATTCAGTACTTC
>TRBJ2-7|TRBV5-7|NA|NA
CASCEQYF
TGTGCCAGCTGCGAGCAGTACTTC
>TRBJ1-2|TRBV19|TRBD1|NA
CASSKDRGRDGYTF
TGTGCCAGTAGTAAGGACAGGGGGCGCGATGGCTACACCTTC
>TRBJ2-7|TRBV7-6|NA|NA
CASSPSGPYEQYF
TGTGCCAGCAGCCCCTCGGGGCCCTACGAGCAGTACTTC